This TCR beta chain was profiled in a study of blood T cell repertoires in COVID-19. Clones were read by immunoSEQ multiplex PCR, and TCRdb kept only the in-frame ones, dropping some. The sample contains a few hundred thousand clones, more than 80% of which appear only once. The sequenced sample consisted of peripheral blood. This TCR was recovered from a woman between 25 and 40 years old with COVID-19, enrolled during active disease.

Here the CDR3 reads CASSVTGRNSPLHF. In DNA, the CDR3 is TGTGCCAGCAGTGTGACAGGAAGGAATTCACCCCTCCACTTT. The chain has TRBV2 and TRBJ1-6; possibly TRBD1 for D (6 bases). The CDR3 length is 14 residues. V dropped 4 bases and J dropped 7 bases, with 11 bases sitting between them. CDR1 and CDR2 (germline): SNHLY, FYNNEI.